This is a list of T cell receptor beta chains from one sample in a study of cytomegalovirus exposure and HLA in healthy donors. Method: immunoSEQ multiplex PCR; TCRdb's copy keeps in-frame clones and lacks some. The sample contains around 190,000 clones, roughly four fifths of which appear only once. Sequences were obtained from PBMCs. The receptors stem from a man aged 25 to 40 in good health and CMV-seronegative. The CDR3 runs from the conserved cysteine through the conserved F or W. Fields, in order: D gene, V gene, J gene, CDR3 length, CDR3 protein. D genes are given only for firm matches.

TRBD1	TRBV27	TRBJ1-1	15	CASSPRNRGDTEAFF
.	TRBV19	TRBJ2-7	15	CASSPSQYERDEQYF
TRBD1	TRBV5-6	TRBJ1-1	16	CASSLTTGGVGTEAFF
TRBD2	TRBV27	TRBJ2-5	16	CASSPGLAGGPGTQYF
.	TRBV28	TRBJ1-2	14	CASRPQGTNYGYTF
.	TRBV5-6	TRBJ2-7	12	CASSRTRFEQYF
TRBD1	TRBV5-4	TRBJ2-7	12	CASSYKDRALHF
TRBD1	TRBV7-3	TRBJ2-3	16	CASSRRQGASTDTQYF
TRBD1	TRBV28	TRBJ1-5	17	CASSSGGTGNSNQPQHF
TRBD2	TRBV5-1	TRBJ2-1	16	CASSPLGTSGTDEQFF
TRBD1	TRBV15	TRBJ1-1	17	CATSRGLRGPLNTEAFF
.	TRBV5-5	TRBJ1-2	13	CASSFGGLGGYTF
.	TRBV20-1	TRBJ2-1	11	CSAPQGNEQFF
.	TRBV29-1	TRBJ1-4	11	CSVGGGEKLFF
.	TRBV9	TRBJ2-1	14	CASSASRLINEQFF
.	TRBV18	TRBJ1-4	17	CASSPKEPTGSNEKLFF
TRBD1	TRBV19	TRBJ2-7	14	CASSRSGTGYEQYF
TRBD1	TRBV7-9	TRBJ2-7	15	CASRGDRTPPYEQCF
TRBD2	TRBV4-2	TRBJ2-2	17	CASSQENVAGDTGELFF
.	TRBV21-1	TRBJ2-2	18	CASTVLPLAAEDTGELFF
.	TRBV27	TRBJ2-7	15	CASSLKAELYYEQYF
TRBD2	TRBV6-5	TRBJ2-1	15	CASSYGLSGRGEQFF
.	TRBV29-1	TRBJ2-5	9	CSVDGTQYF
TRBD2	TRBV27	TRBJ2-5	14	CASTRTSGWETQYF
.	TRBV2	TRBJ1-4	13	CASKGVISEKLFF
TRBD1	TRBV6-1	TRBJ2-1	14	CATRAAGGFDEQFF
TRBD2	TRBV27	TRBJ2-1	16	CASSPVSGRAKNEQFF
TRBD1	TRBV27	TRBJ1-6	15	CASTPDRGLNSPLHF
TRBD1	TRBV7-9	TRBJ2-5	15	CASSSGQGNQETQYF
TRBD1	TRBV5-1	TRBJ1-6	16	CASSWDRDSYNSPLHF
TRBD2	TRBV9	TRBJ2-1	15	CASNSEGGPRNEQFF
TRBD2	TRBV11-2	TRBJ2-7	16	CASSFPTGTSVYEQYF
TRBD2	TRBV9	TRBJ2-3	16	CASSVGAGAFTDTQYF
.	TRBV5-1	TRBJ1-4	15	CASSLVGTTNEKLFF
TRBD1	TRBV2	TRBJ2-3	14	CASMSGQGADTQYF
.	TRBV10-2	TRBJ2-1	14	CASSESAGNNEQFF
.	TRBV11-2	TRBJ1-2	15	CASSLEGRQNYGYTF
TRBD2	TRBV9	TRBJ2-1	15	CASSEDSGFYNEQFF
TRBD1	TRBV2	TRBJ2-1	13	CASRTQGVNEQFF
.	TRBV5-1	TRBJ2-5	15	CASSETDEFQETQYF
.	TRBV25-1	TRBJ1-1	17	CASSDGLGNREGRRMIF
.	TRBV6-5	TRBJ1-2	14	CASSLLQGRDGYTF
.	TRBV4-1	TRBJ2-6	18	CASSQVGQASSGANVLTF
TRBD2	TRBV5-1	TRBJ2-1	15	CASSSGTSGRAGKFF
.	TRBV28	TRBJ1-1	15	CASSLFSGRYTEAFF
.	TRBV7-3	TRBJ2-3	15	CASSEDRISTDTQYF
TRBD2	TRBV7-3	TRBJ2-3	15	CASSSRAGITDTQYF
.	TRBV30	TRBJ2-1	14	CAWSGVAVYNEQFF
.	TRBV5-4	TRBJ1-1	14	CASSPPTGNTEAFF
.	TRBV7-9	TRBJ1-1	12	CASSLAGHEAFF
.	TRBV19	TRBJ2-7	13	CASSIRGPYEQYF
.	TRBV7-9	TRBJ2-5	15	CASSPDMGSRETQYF
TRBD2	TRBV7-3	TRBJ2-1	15	CASSVLAGSYNEQFF
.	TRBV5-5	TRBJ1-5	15	CASSLGYAGNQPQHF